This T cell receptor (beta chain) was retrieved from a study of long-term antiretroviral therapy in people with HIV. Survey-level resolution applied to immunoSEQ assay v3.0. Here immunoSEQ multiplex PCR was the method, and the copy in TCRdb shows in-frame clones only, minus some. This sample has 30,000 to 40,000 clones; about 80% occur once, and the top ten carry approximately 8%. Germline V gene sequence: CDR1 SEHNR, CDR2 FQNEAQ (reference sequence). The CDR3 is made up of 13 amino acids. The V end lost 5 bases, the J end lost 3 bases, and 10 bases lay between the germline ends. The source of this sequence is a man younger than 35 with HIV. The genes are TRBV7-9 and TRBJ1-1; no definite D call. Sequenced here: unsorted PBMCs, sampled 0.4 years before starting antiretroviral therapy. The CDR3 reads CASSRTDYTEAFF. The CDR3 bases are TGTGCCAGCAGCCGGACGGATTACACTGAAGCTTTCTTT.